This T cell receptor beta chain was retrieved from a study of B cell selection in AIRE deficiency. Assay: immunoSEQ multiplex PCR; the TCRdb copy retains only in-frame clones and omits some. In the table there are 20,000 to 25,000 clones, 85% to 95% of which are singletons. The regulatory T cell sort gate was CD4+CD25hiCD127low/negative. With 0 bases removed from V and 4 bases from J, the gap between germline ends came to 12 bases. Germline V lookup: CDR1 MNHNY, CDR2 SVGAGI (reference sequence). The CDR3 is 15 residues long. The sample was Tregs sorted from PBMCs. The sequence derives from a human donor with AIRE deficiency. This rearrangement joins TRBV6-6 to TRBJ1-1; D is possibly TRBD1 (6 bases). The CDR3, as DNA: TGTGCCAGCAGTTACTCGAAAGGGGGTGTCACTGAAGCTTTCTTT. Residues: CASSYSKGGVTEAFF.